One sample yielded the 13 T cell receptor beta chains listed below, sequenced in a study of PD-1 blockade in classical Hodgkin lymphoma. Every single patient, without exception, relapsed after autologous stem cell transplantation, and brentuximab vedotin exposure varied. Libraries were prepared by immunoSEQ multiplex PCR; TCRdb keeps only in-frame clonotypes and omits some of them. Seen here are about 36,000 clones, 69% observed once, and the top ten hold approximately 14%. This material consisted of peripheral blood mononuclear cells (PBMCs), taken before the second cycle of nivolumab. The receptors stem from a human donor with classical Hodgkin lymphoma.

The chain employs TRBV10-3 and TRBJ1-1; 7 positions agree with TRBD1. The CDR3 has 14 amino acids. Trimming removed 4 bases from V and 0 bases from J; junction bases left unmatched: 2. Germline V gene sequence: CDR1 ENHRY, CDR2 SYGVKD. The CDR3 sequence is CAISGTGVNTEAFF. The CDR3 coding sequence is TGTGCCATCAGTGGGACAGGCGTGAACACTGAAGCTTTCTTT.

By frequency in the sample, this clone is medium-sized. The rearrangement uses TRBV5-1 and TRBJ1-1, with 10 bases matching TRBD1. This CDR3 has 16 amino acids. The trim removed 4 bases at V and 1 base at J, leaving 7 bases unmatched. Germline CDR1 SGHRS, CDR2 YFSETQ. CDR3 in amino acids: CASSVEGQGQNTEAFF. CDR3 coding DNA: TGCGCCAGCAGCGTGGAGGGACAGGGGCAGAACACTGAAGCTTTCTTT. The whole variable domain, filled in from reference TRBV5-1 and TRBJ1-1, reads KAGVTQTPRYLIKTRGQQVTLSCSPISGHRSVSWYQQTPGQGLQFLFEYFSETQRNKGNFPGRFSGRQFSNSRSEMNVSTLELGDSALYLCASSVEGQGQNTEAFFGQGTRLTVV.

The J gene is TRBJ2-7, the V gene TRBV9, with TRBD1 matching over 10 bases. CDR1 is SGDLS, CDR2 YYNGEE, per germline. The V segment lost 0 bases and the J segment 4 bases; nucleotides outside the gene matches: 4. There are 15 residues in the CDR3. The CDR3 sequence is CASSVASGQGYEQYF. As DNA, the CDR3 is TGTGCCAGCAGCGTAGCCTCGGGACAGGGGTACGAGCAGTACTTC.

The V gene is TRBV7-9, the J gene TRBJ2-6; TRBD1 matches 7 bases. CDR1 is SEHNR and CDR2 is FQNEAQ in the germline V gene (reference sequence). The length of the CDR3 is 17 residues. The J segment lost 0 bases and the V segment lost 4 bases, leaving 6 bases of the junction unmatched. In DNA, the CDR3 is TGTGCCAGCAGCTCTTACAGGGGCCGCTCTGGGGCCAACGTCCTGACTTTC. It is translated as CASSSYRGRSGANVLTF.

The rearrangement links TRBV6-6 to TRBJ2-7; D call uncertain. Germline V gene lookup returns CDR1 MNHNY and CDR2 SVGAGI (reference sequence). This CDR3 is 14 amino acids long. Trimming took 7 bases from V and 5 from J, leaving 18 bases between them. CDR3 in DNA: TGTGCCAGCATGTTCCGGCGATGGAGCGACGAGCAGTACTTC. Its protein product is CASMFRRWSDEQYF.

This chain uses TRBV10-3 with TRBJ1-5; a possible D gene is TRBD1 (5 bases). The CDR3 sequence is 14 residues long. Between the trimmed V and J ends, which lost 2 bases and 10 bases, there was a span of 15 bases. Germline V lookup: CDR1 ENHRY, CDR2 SYGVKD. The CDR3 region has the DNA TGTGCCATCAGTGAGCACGGGGGTTTATATCCCCAGCATTTT. As protein: CAISEHGGLYPQHF.

The gene calls are TRBV7-2 and TRBJ1-2, with 7 bases identical to TRBD1. CDR1 and CDR2 from the germline V gene are SGHTA and FQGNSA. After removal of 6 bases from V and 5 bases from J, the junction contained 6 bases not matched to a gene. CDR3 length: 13 residues. In nucleotides, the CDR3 is TGTGCCAGCAGTTCCGACAGGGTATATGGCTACACCTTC. This gives the protein CASSSDRVYGYTF.

This chain uses TRBV7-3 with TRBJ2-3; D perhaps matches TRBD1 (6 bases). The V and J ends lost 5 bases and 5 bases respectively, with 11 bases between them. Germline-derived CDR1 and CDR2 are SGHTA and FQGTGA. This CDR3 is built from 13 residues. The CDR3 bases are TGTGCCAGCAGCGTCAGGGGCCTAGATACGCAGTATTTT. Its protein product is CASSVRGLDTQYF.

The chain has TRBV15 and TRBJ2-5, with 9 bases matching TRBD1. The CDR3 covers 14 residues. V shed 3 bases and J 5 bases; nucleotides not matched to a gene: 4. The V gene's germline CDR1 is LNHNV and CDR2 YYDKDF (reference sequence). CDR3 sequence: CATSSYRGRETQYF. The DNA for the CDR3 is TGTGCCACCAGCAGTTACAGGGGGCGCGAGACCCAGTACTTC.

This clone showed up just a few times. The rearrangement joins TRBV6-1 to TRBJ1-5; a possible D gene is TRBD1 (6 bases). The germline V and J ends were trimmed by 1 base and 4 bases, with 11 bases remaining between them. The CDR3 is 15 amino acids. The germline V gene has CDR1 MNHNS and CDR2 SASEGT. The CDR3 nucleotides are TGTGCCAGCAGTGAAGAAACAGGGAAGAATCAGCCCCAGCATTTT. Its protein product is CASSEETGKNQPQHF.

The chain carries TRBV29-1 and TRBJ2-2; D possibly uses TRBD1 or TRBD2 (5 bases each). CDR3 length: 11 amino acids. The ends were cut back, 6 bases at V and 4 bases at J, with 6 bases in the middle. Germline V CDR1 and CDR2: SQVTM, ANQGSEA. CDR3 protein: CSVGATGELFF. CDR3 in DNA: TGCAGCGTCGGGGCCACCGGGGAGCTGTTTTTT.

This clone was seen a few times. The J gene is TRBJ2-7, the V gene TRBV11-2, with 8 bases aligning to TRBD1. Germline CDR1 and CDR2: SGHAT and FQNNGV. The CDR3 consists of 14 residues. The junction had 5 bases not matched to a gene; V was cut back by 4 bases and J by 3 bases. The CDR3 bases are TGTGCCAGCAGCTATCGGACAGGGAACTACGAGCAGTACTTC. Protein product: CASSYRTGNYEQYF.

V and J are TRBV10-3 and TRBJ2-3; TRBD1 is a possible D gene (6 bases). With 5 bases removed from V and 4 bases from J, the gap between germline ends came to 7 bases. The CDR3 spans 12 residues. Germline V gene data show CDR1 as ENHRY and CDR2 as SYGVKD. The CDR3 DNA is TGTGCCATCAGTAACAGGGCAGATACGCAGTATTTT. It codes for CAISNRADTQYF.